Below, 13 T cell receptor beta chains from the same sample are listed, as sequenced in a study of T cell repertoires in cytomegalovirus infection. TCRdb re-derived calls from the reads in MiXCR, one entry per CDR3 protein. This table has around 300,000 distinct CDR3 sequences, roughly 25% appearing once. The specimen was PBMCs. The receptors here all came from a human donor in good health (CMV status not recorded). Some clones in this sample may be carry-over from other donors' samples.

This clonotype turned up a few times. J is TRBJ2-7 and V is TRBV29-1; possible D gene TRBD1, 6 bases. The CDR3 is 16 residues long. Trimming took off 6 bases at V and 5 bases at J, with 26 bases between the two ends. Germline CDR1 and CDR2: SQVTM and ANQGSEA. CDR3 in DNA: TGCAGCGTCAGAGTCCCCCGTTTGGTACAGGGTAACGAGCAGTACTTC. Translated: CSVRVPRLVQGNEQYF.

This clonotype was counted at least ten times. This chain uses TRBV27 with TRBJ2-6, with D hard to call. CDR1 MNHEY and CDR2 SMNVEV come from the germline V gene (reference sequence). There are 18 residues in the CDR3. Trimming shortened V by 1 base and J by 0 bases, and 13 bases separated the two germline ends. The CDR3 loop reads CASSLYSNRYSGANVLTF. The DNA of the CDR3 is TGTGCCAGCAGTTTATATTCTAACCGCTACTCTGGGGCCAACGTCCTGACTTTC. The full variable domain, with the rest looked up from reference TRBV27 and TRBJ2-6, is EAQVTQNPRYLITVTGKKLTVTCSQNMNHEYMSWYRQDPGLGLRQIYYSMNVEVTDKGDVPEGYKVSRKEKRNFPLILESPSPNQTSLYFCASSLYSNRYSGANVLTFGAGSRLTVL.

As concerns this clonotype: A junction boundary mismatches the germline segment, possibly from a read error. The chain links TRBV7-7 to TRBJ1-3; possible D gene TRBD1, 6 bases. Germline CDR1 reads SSHAT; CDR2 reads FNYEAQ (reference sequence). The CDR3 runs to 16 residues. This CDR3 reads CASSPGTFRSGNTIYF. The CDR3 region has the DNA TGTGCTAGCAGCCCTGGGACATTCCGCTCTGGAAACACCATATATTTT.

Many counts were recorded for this clonotype. The chain employs TRBV7-2 and TRBJ2-3; D unclear. V lost 1 base and J lost 6, with 8 bases in between. The CDR3 is 13 amino acids. CDR1 and CDR2 (germline): SGHTA, FQGNSA. CDR3 region: CASSLGRPDTQYF. CDR3 nucleotides: TGTGCCAGCAGCTTAGGTCGACCCGATACGCAGTATTTT.

This clonotype was detected many times. V is TRBV7-2 and J is TRBJ2-1; 10 bases agree with TRBD2. Per germline, CDR1 SGHTA and CDR2 FQGNSA. Trimming cost V 1 base and J 6 bases; bases outside gene matches: 15. The CDR3 runs 19 residues. DNA of the CDR3: TGTGCCAGCAGCTTAGGGGGTTCGGCTAGCGGGAGATGGGGCAATGAGCAGTTCTTC. Protein: CASSLGGSASGRWGNEQFF.

The J gene is TRBJ2-5, the V gene TRBV20-1; D is undetermined. CDR3 size: 14 residues. V was clipped by 5 bases and J by 5 bases, with 18 bases between them. The germline V gene has CDR1 DFQATT and CDR2 SNEGSKA (reference sequence). CDR3 region: CSARATQRTETQYF. In DNA form, the CDR3 reads TGCAGTGCTCGGGCGACTCAACGGACGGAGACCCAGTACTTC.

The rearrangement links TRBV12-3 or TRBV12-4 to TRBJ1-1, with no clear D. The CDR3 has 15 residues. V was trimmed by 3 bases and J by 1 base, leaving 12 bases between them. The CDR3 DNA reads TGTGCCAGCAGTTTCGGTCGGATATGGAACACTGAAGCTTTCTTT. Its protein is CASSFGRIWNTEAFF.

Notes on this clonotype: A much larger clone lies a single base off, so this may be a read error. This CDR3 is CASSLAEAGANNEQFF. CDR3 nucleotides: TGTGCCAGCAGCTTAGCGGAAGCGGGGGCCAACAATGAGCAGTTCTTC. This sequence joins TRBV7-2 and TRBJ2-1; 8 bases agree with TRBD2. This CDR3 is 16 amino acids long. V lost 0 bases and J lost 5; bases outside the gene matches: 6. Germline V CDR1 and CDR2: SGHTA, FQGNSA.

This clonotype appeared a few times. The chain uses TRBV12-3 or TRBV12-4 and TRBJ1-3; TRBD1 might be the D (5 bases). V lost 5 bases and J 0 bases, leaving 11 bases between the germline ends. This CDR3 is 15 amino acids long. CDR3 sequence (DNA): TGTGCCAGCAGTCTCAACGGGGGCTCTGGAAACACCATATATTTT. Amino acids: CASSLNGGSGNTIYF.

The rearrangement uses TRBV28 and TRBJ2-7, with 8 bases that match TRBD1. Germline V gene lookup returns CDR1 MDHEN and CDR2 SYDVKM. The CDR3 is made up of 12 amino acids. Here the CDR3 DNA reads TGTGTCACCAGGGGGCAGGGCTACGAGCAGTACTTC. Its protein product is CVTRGQGYEQYF.

This clonotype showed up just a few times. V gene TRBV20-1 combines with J gene TRBJ2-7; 8 bases are shared with TRBD2. Germline CDR1 and CDR2: DFQATT and SNEGSKA (reference sequence). The length of the CDR3 is 15 residues. V was pared by 5 bases and J by 2 bases, with 11 bases of the junction left unmatched. The CDR3 DNA is TGCAGTGCTCCAAATATGGCGGGGGGACCCTACGAGCAGTACTTC. This sequence encodes CSAPNMAGGPYEQYF.

This clonotype has at least ten counts. J is TRBJ2-3 and V is TRBV7-2, with TRBD2 matching over 12 bases. Germline values: CDR1 SGHTA, CDR2 FQGNSA. The CDR3 is made up of 18 amino acids. V lost 7 bases to trimming and J lost 3 bases; unmatched junction nucleotides: 14. CDR3 sequence reads: CASTIGLAGGRATDTQYF. In DNA form, the CDR3 reads TGTGCCAGCACCATTGGCCTAGCGGGAGGGAGGGCTACAGATACGCAGTATTTT.

The rearrangement links TRBV20-1 to TRBJ2-3; D gene uncertain. Germline CDR1 is DFQATT and CDR2 is SNEGSKA (reference sequence). CDR3 length: 13 residues. This CDR3 is CSHTYPSTDTQYF. DNA for the CDR3: TGCAGCCATACGTACCCAAGCACAGATACGCAGTATTTT.